Each of the 30 T cell receptor beta chains below was sequenced from the same sample in a study of T cells after yellow fever vaccination. TCRdb itself ran the 5' RACE reads through MiXCR, one entry per CDR3 protein. The profile shows approximately 550,000 distinct CDR3 sequences, about 13% of them singletons. This material consisted of PBMCs, taken on the day of the yellow fever booster vaccination. The receptors here all came from a man aged 25-45 years who received the YFV17D yellow fever vaccine.

The chain employs TRBV18 and TRBJ2-7; 8 bases fit TRBD2. The germline CDR1 and CDR2 sequences are KGHSH and LQKENI. The CDR3 loop spans 17 amino acids. V shed 0 bases, J shed 1 base, and the junction held 8 bases outside the gene matches. The CDR3 coding sequence is TGTGCCAGCTCACCACCGGTCGGGAGGGCCCGTTCCTACGAGCAGTACTTC. Its translation is CASSPPVGRARSYEQYF. Filled out from reference TRBV18 and TRBJ2-7, the complete variable domain reads NAGVMQNPRHLVRRRGQEARLRCSPMKGHSHVYWYRQLPEEGLKFMVYLQKENIIDESGMPKERFSAEFPKEGPSILRIQQVVRGDSAAYFCASSPPVGRARSYEQYFGPGTRLTVT.

This chain uses TRBV28 with TRBJ2-6; 8 nucleotides agree with TRBD2. V was pared by 10 bases and J by 3 bases, with 8 bases of the junction left unmatched. The CDR3 is made up of 15 amino acids. Per germline, CDR1 MDHEN and CDR2 SYDVKM. In nucleotides, the CDR3 is TGTGCCACCACGGGGGGGGCGCTTGGGGCCAACGTCCTGACTTTC. The encoded protein is CATTGGALGANVLTF.

There are a few counts of this clonotype. The CDR3 coding sequence is TGTGCCAGCAGTACCCAAGGTTATTCGCAGTTCTTC. As protein: CASSTQGYSQFF. The V and J genes are TRBV6-2 or TRBV6-3 and TRBJ2-1; D gene unclear. V lost 5 bases to trimming and J lost 12 bases, with 14 bases between them. CDR1 and CDR2 from the germline V gene are MNHEY and SVGEGT. The CDR3 extends over 12 amino acids.

The rearrangement uses TRBV12-3 or TRBV12-4 and TRBJ2-7, with a tentative D call TRBD1 (6 bases). CDR3 length: 14 residues. V was clipped by 6 bases and J by 5 bases, with 17 bases between them. The DNA for the CDR3 is TGTGCCAGCAGCCTCTTTCTTGGGGGCGACGAGCAGTACTTC. Translated, it gives CASSLFLGGDEQYF.

This clonotype was counted only a few times. This chain joins TRBV11-2 and TRBJ2-1; TRBD2 is a possible D gene (7 bases). The CDR3 extends over 18 amino acids. Germline CDR1 SGHAT, CDR2 FQNNGV. Deletions cut 2 bases from V and 2 bases from J, with 19 bases between. CDR3 in DNA: TGTGCCAGCAGCTTAAGTCCCATGGGGGGGGCGGCCTACAATGAGCAGTTCTTC. It is translated as CASSLSPMGGAAYNEQFF.

Written as DNA, the CDR3 is TGCGCCAGCGCGGAGTGGACTGCTGACTACGAGCAGTACTTC. Residues: CASAEWTADYEQYF. The gene calls are TRBV10-2 and TRBJ2-7; possible D gene TRBD2, 5 bases. V lost 8 bases and J 3 bases, leaving 17 bases between the germline ends. CDR3 length equals 14 residues. Germline values: CDR1 WSHSY, CDR2 SAAADI.

This clonotype was observed at least ten times. The chain links TRBV7-9 to TRBJ2-1; 8 nucleotides match TRBD2. CDR1 SEHNR and CDR2 FQNEAQ come from the germline V gene (reference sequence). The CDR3 consists of 15 residues. V gave up 8 bases and J gave up 2 bases; unmatched junction bases: 8. CDR3 coding DNA: TGTGCCAGCTCACCACCGGGACTAGCCTACAATGAGCAGTTCTTC. Its translation is CASSPPGLAYNEQFF.

This clonotype was found a few times. The chain has TRBV5-1 and TRBJ2-7; tentatively, D is TRBD1 (6 bases). The CDR3 loop spans 15 amino acids. V shed 0 bases and J shed 0 bases, with 10 bases lying between them. Germline V gene sequence: CDR1 SGHRS, CDR2 YFSETQ. The CDR3 sequence: CASSLEPDSSYEQYF. The CDR3 bases are TGCGCCAGCAGCTTGGAACCGGACAGCTCCTACGAGCAGTACTTC.

This clonotype was seen only a few times. CDR3 nucleotides: TGCGCCAGCAGTGAACACCTCGTAGCTAGCTCTCTCAACGAGCAGTACTTC. It encodes CASSEHLVASSLNEQYF. The chain couples TRBV10-2 to TRBJ2-7, with D possibly TRBD2 on 5 matching bases. Germline CDR1 WSHSY, CDR2 SAAADI. The V end lost 3 bases, the J end lost 5 bases, and 23 bases lay between the germline ends. CDR3 length: 17 amino acids.

Only a few counts were recorded for this clonotype. V usage is TRBV3-1 and J usage is TRBJ1-1; D gene ambiguous. Germline V gene sequence: CDR1 LGHDT, CDR2 YNNKEL (reference sequence). The CDR3 sequence is 14 residues long. V was cut by 3 bases and J by 11 bases, with 19 bases left in between. CDR3 nucleotides: TGTGCCAGCAGCCAGGTTCCGGGCGCCGTTCGCGCTTTCTTT. Its protein product is CASSQVPGAVRAFF.

The rearrangement uses TRBV7-9 and TRBJ2-2; possible D gene TRBD2, 6 bases. This CDR3 region has 15 residues. The V gene lost 2 bases and the J gene lost 2 bases, with 9 bases spanning the gap. Germline-derived CDR1 and CDR2 are SEHNR and FQNEAQ (reference sequence). The DNA of the CDR3 is TGTGCCAGCAGCTTAACTAGCCTTAACACCGGGGAGCTGTTTTTT. Its protein product is CASSLTSLNTGELFF.

The rearrangement uses TRBV20-1 and TRBJ2-3; tentative D call: TRBD1 (5 bases). The ends were cut back, 4 bases at V and 2 bases at J, with 13 bases in the middle. Germline CDR1 is DFQATT and CDR2 is SNEGSKA (reference sequence). The CDR3 is 14 residues long. CDR3 sequence (DNA): TGCAGTGCTACAGGGCAAGGACCCACAGATACGCAGTATTTT. This codes for CSATGQGPTDTQYF.

In its sample, this clonotype was seen a few times. The V and J genes are TRBV7-2 and TRBJ2-3; D is possibly TRBD2 (6 bases). V shed 7 bases and J shed 7 bases, with 21 bases lying between them. This CDR3 region has 15 residues. Germline V gene lookup returns CDR1 SGHTA and CDR2 FQGNSA. CDR3: CASTDHGGGLNTQYF. For the CDR3, the DNA is TGTGCCAGCACCGACCACGGGGGAGGTCTAAATACGCAGTATTTT.

The chain carries TRBV6-6 and TRBJ1-5, with D unclear. The germline V and J ends were trimmed by 4 bases and 5 bases, with 9 bases remaining between them. Germline V gene sequence: CDR1 MNHNY, CDR2 SVGAGI (reference sequence). The length of the CDR3 is 13 residues. CDR3 DNA sequence: TGTGCCAGCAGTTCCGATAAAGATCAGCCCCAGCATTTT. Translated: CASSSDKDQPQHF.

The chain combines TRBV5-6 with TRBJ2-7, with 9 bases matching TRBD1. The V gene end was trimmed by 2 bases and the J gene end by 6 bases; junction bases not matched to a gene: 9. Germline lookup yields CDR1 SGHDT and CDR2 YYEEEE. The CDR3 consists of 15 residues. This CDR3 reads CASSFQGQGSSEQYF. CDR3 DNA sequence: TGTGCCAGCAGCTTTCAGGGACAGGGTTCGTCCGAGCAGTACTTC.

This clonotype was counted ten times or more. The CDR3: CSASQGSYNEQFF. The CDR3 nucleotides are TGCAGTGCTAGCCAGGGCAGCTACAATGAGCAGTTCTTC. The chain joins TRBV20-1 to TRBJ2-1; tentative D call: TRBD1 (5 bases). From germline, CDR1 is DFQATT and CDR2 SNEGSKA (reference sequence). The CDR3 contains 13 residues. With 3 bases removed from V and 3 bases from J, the gap between germline ends came to 9 bases.

This clonotype came up a few times. The V call is TRBV7-8, the J call TRBJ2-3; TRBD2 agrees at 11 bases. Germline V CDR1 and CDR2: SGHVS, FQNEAQ. The CDR3 extends over 19 amino acids. V was clipped by 0 bases and J by 3 bases; unmatched bases: 11. The CDR3 region is CASSLALSILAGVTDTQYF. CDR3 nucleotide sequence: TGTGCCAGCAGCTTAGCCCTGTCTATACTAGCGGGAGTGACAGATACGCAGTATTTT.

This clonotype was detected a few times. This chain's CDR3 is CAISRGALAKNIQYF. The DNA for the CDR3 is TGTGCCATCAGCAGGGGGGCACTAGCCAAAAACATTCAGTACTTC. The V call is TRBV10-3, the J call TRBJ2-4; D may be TRBD1 (7 bases). Trimming cost V 6 bases and J 0 bases, with 12 bases left between them. CDR1 is ENHRY and CDR2 is SYGVKD in the germline V gene. The CDR3 totals 15 residues.

The chain couples TRBV29-1 to TRBJ2-2, with D possibly matching TRBD1 (6 bases). The germline V gene encodes CDR1 SQVTM and CDR2 ANQGSEA. Trimming took 7 bases from V and 0 from J, leaving 12 bases between them. CDR3 size: 14 residues. CDR3 sequence reads: CSAVGTSNTGELFF. As DNA, the CDR3 is TGCAGCGCCGTCGGGACATCGAACACCGGGGAGCTGTTTTTT.

As for this clonotype: The germline gene is not matched at one end of the junction; a read error may be the cause. This chain connects TRBV2 to TRBJ2-5; D remains ambiguous. The germline CDR1 and CDR2 sequences are SNHLY and FYNNEI. The CDR3 sequence is 13 residues long. The CDR3 DNA reads TGTTCCAGCAGTGATTCTCTCCAAGAGACCCAGTACTTC. Protein: CSSSDSLQETQYF.

V and J are TRBV5-1 and TRBJ2-5; 11 bases fit TRBD2. The germline V gene encodes CDR1 SGHRS and CDR2 YFSETQ. This CDR3 contains 15 residues. The J segment lost 8 bases and the V segment lost 4 bases, leaving 10 bases of the junction unmatched. CDR3 sequence: CASSTGTSGLATQYF. CDR3 bases: TGCGCCAGCAGCACCGGGACTAGCGGTCTGGCTACCCAGTACTTC.

A few counts support this clonotype. One junction end does not reproduce the germline sequence, and a read error may be involved. The rearrangement joins TRBV20-1 to TRBJ2-2; D is perhaps TRBD2 (5 bases). This CDR3 has 12 residues. The germline V gene encodes CDR1 DFQATT and CDR2 SNEGSKA (reference sequence). In nucleotides, the CDR3 is TGCAGTGCTAAGTCTCCATACGGGGAGCCGTTTTTT. Translating gives CSAKSPYGEPFF.

This clonotype has only a few counts. The rearrangement uses TRBV6-1 and TRBJ2-1; 7 bases align to TRBD1. J was trimmed by 8 bases and V by 6 bases; bases with no gene match: 10. CDR1 MNHNS and CDR2 SASEGT come from the germline V gene. The CDR3 loop spans 14 amino acids. CDR3 DNA: TGTGCCAGCAGCCCCCCGACAGGGACCCATGAGCAGTTCTTC. Translated, it gives CASSPPTGTHEQFF.

The CDR3 spells CATSRVERASGELFF. DNA of the CDR3: TGTGCCACCAGCAGAGTAGAGCGGGCGTCCGGGGAGCTGTTTTTT. The chain is built from TRBV15 and TRBJ2-2; TRBD2 is a possible D gene (6 bases). Deletions cut 1 base from V and 6 bases from J, with 12 bases between. Germline loops: CDR1 LNHNV, CDR2 YYDKDF (reference sequence). The length of the CDR3 is 15 residues. Full variable domain (rest looked up from reference TRBV15 and TRBJ2-2): DAMVIQNPRYQVTQFGKPVTLSCSQTLNHNVMYWYQQKSSQAPKLLFHYYDKDFNNEADTPDNFQSRRPNTSFCFLDIRSPGLGDTAMYLCATSRVERASGELFFGEGSRLTVL.

This clonotype was detected a few times. This chain links TRBV20-1 with TRBJ1-1; tentatively, D is TRBD1 (5 bases). CDR3 length: 15 residues. The germline CDR1 and CDR2 sequences are DFQATT and SNEGSKA (reference sequence). V was shortened by 5 bases and J by 8 bases, with 24 bases between the two germline ends. The CDR3 loop is CSAEGPGRGLQEAFF. CDR3 nucleotide sequence: TGCAGTGCTGAGGGCCCAGGGAGAGGGCTGCAGGAAGCTTTCTTT.

This clonotype was counted between two and nine times. The genes are TRBV29-1 and TRBJ1-1; tentative D call: TRBD1 (6 bases). The CDR3 contains 12 residues. Germline-derived CDR1 and CDR2 are SQVTM and ANQGSEA. The V gene lost 5 bases and the J gene lost 4 bases, with 11 bases spanning the gap. The CDR3, as DNA: TGCAGCGTTCCGGGGGCAGCCACTGAAGCTTTCTTT. Its protein product is CSVPGAATEAFF.

Only a few counts were recorded for this clonotype. The rearrangement joins TRBV5-4 to TRBJ1-6; 7 nucleotides line up with TRBD1. J lost 5 bases, V lost 2 bases, and 1 base had no gene match. Germline lookup yields CDR1 SGHNT and CDR2 YYREEE (reference sequence). CDR3 size: 14 residues. Here the CDR3 DNA reads TGTGCCAGCAGCTTAGGACAGGATAATTCACCCCTCCACTTT. Protein product: CASSLGQDNSPLHF.

V is TRBV5-8 and J is TRBJ1-5; D is possibly TRBD1 (5 bases). The CDR3 sequence is 13 residues long. V dropped 2 bases and J dropped 6 bases, with 9 bases sitting between them. Germline CDR1 and CDR2: SGHTS and YDEGEE. CDR3 DNA sequence: TGTGCCAGCAGCTTTTTGAGGGGTCAGCCCCAGCATTTT. Translation: CASSFLRGQPQHF.

The sample holds a few counts of this clonotype. This chain uses TRBV5-1 with TRBJ1-2; D gene ambiguous. The CDR3 sequence is 17 residues long. The V gene lost 4 bases and the J gene lost 4 bases, with 23 bases spanning the gap. Germline assignment: CDR1 SGHRS and CDR2 YFSETQ. The CDR3 here is CASSGTDGPPPLYGYTF. In DNA form, the CDR3 reads TGCGCCAGCAGCGGAACCGACGGGCCCCCGCCCCTCTATGGCTACACCTTC.

The chain carries TRBV2 and TRBJ1-5, with D possibly matching TRBD1 (5 bases). Looked up from germline, CDR1 is SNHLY and CDR2 is FYNNEI. The V end was cut by 5 bases, the J end by 7 bases, with 15 bases between. This CDR3 is built from 14 residues. Here the CDR3 DNA reads TGTGCCAGCAGTAGGGCAGGGAATATCCAGCCCCAGCATTTT. Protein: CASSRAGNIQPQHF.